Below, 15 T cell receptor beta chains from the same sample are listed, as sequenced in a study of blood T cell repertoires in COVID-19. Clones were read by immunoSEQ multiplex PCR, and TCRdb kept only the in-frame ones, dropping some. The table includes 240,000 or so clones, approximately 83% detected once. Sequencing used peripheral blood. The source is a man aged 30 to 45 who had recovered from COVID-19.

The chain employs TRBV6-5 and TRBJ2-2; no clear D. The V gene lost 0 bases and the J gene lost 3 bases, with 5 bases spanning the gap. CDR3 length: 14 amino acids. Germline lookup yields CDR1 MNHEY and CDR2 SVGAGI. The CDR3 sequence: CASSYSMYTGELFF. The CDR3, as DNA: TGTGCCAGCAGTTACTCCATGTACACCGGGGAGCTGTTTTTT.

The gene calls are TRBV6-5 and TRBJ1-2, with 7 positions matching TRBD1. CDR1 MNHEY and CDR2 SVGAGI come from the germline V gene. The CDR3 has 14 amino acids. J was trimmed by 4 bases and V by 6 bases; bases with no gene match: 8. The CDR3 sequence: CASRKIDRAYGYTF. CDR3 bases: TGTGCCAGCAGAAAGATAGACAGGGCCTATGGCTACACCTTC.

The V gene is TRBV5-8, the J gene TRBJ1-1, with D unresolved. CDR1 and CDR2 (germline): SGHTS, YDEGEE. The CDR3 sequence is 14 residues long. V lost 3 bases to trimming and J lost 3 bases, with 12 bases between them. The CDR3 sequence is CASSWGAGYTEAFF. CDR3 bases: TGTGCCAGCAGCTGGGGAGCGGGGTACACTGAAGCTTTCTTT.

This sequence joins TRBV28 and TRBJ2-2; D uncertain. Trimming left V 7 bases short and J 1 base short, with 10 bases between. CDR3 size: 14 residues. Germline assignment: CDR1 MDHEN and CDR2 SYDVKM. CDR3 region: CASILAGNTGELFF. The DNA for the CDR3 is TGTGCCAGCATCTTGGCAGGGAACACCGGGGAGCTGTTTTTT.

This chain connects TRBV28 to TRBJ1-1, with TRBD1 matching over 12 bases. The CDR3 contains 13 residues. The J segment lost 13 bases and the V segment lost 6 bases, leaving 9 bases of the junction unmatched. Germline assignment: CDR1 MDHEN and CDR2 SYDVKM. For the CDR3, the DNA is TGTGCCAGCAGAAAGCGGGACAGGGGGCAGTTTTTCTTT. Its protein product is CASRKRDRGQFFF.

The chain joins TRBV6-5 to TRBJ1-3; D remains ambiguous. The V and J ends lost 6 bases and 4 bases respectively, with 13 bases between them. Germline loops: CDR1 MNHEY, CDR2 SVGAGI. The CDR3 is made up of 14 amino acids. The CDR3 sequence: CASSRHGLGNTIYF. Written as DNA, the CDR3 is TGTGCCAGCAGCAGACACGGCCTAGGAAACACCATATATTTT.

The chain recombines TRBV6-2 or TRBV6-3 with TRBJ2-7; 10 nucleotides agree with TRBD1. With 2 bases clipped from V and 10 bases from J, the junction kept 5 bases outside the gene matches. CDR3 length equals 13 residues. Germline V gives CDR1 MNHEY, CDR2 SVGEGT. CDR3 coding DNA: TGTGCCAGCAGTTACACGGGACAGGGGTTACAGTACGTC. Its translation: CASSYTGQGLQYV.

This sequence joins TRBV11-3 and TRBJ2-2; weak D call: TRBD1 (5 bases). Trimming removed 3 bases at V and 6 bases at J, with 14 bases between. Per the germline V gene, CDR1 is SGHNT and CDR2 is YENEEA. The CDR3 length is 15 residues. The CDR3: CASSLGLGPAGELFF. In nucleotides, the CDR3 is TGTGCCAGCAGCTTGGGGCTTGGGCCGGCCGGGGAGCTGTTTTTT.

This clone appeared once. The rearrangement uses TRBV5-1 and TRBJ2-7; 10 bases align to TRBD2. The V gene end was trimmed by 2 bases and the J gene end by 0 bases; junction bases not matched to a gene: 8. The V gene's germline CDR1 is SGHRS and CDR2 YFSETQ. The CDR3 consists of 17 residues. CDR3 amino acids: CASSLLTSGVHSYEQYF. The CDR3 DNA sequence: TGCGCCAGCAGCTTACTCACTAGCGGGGTGCACTCCTACGAGCAGTACTTC. The whole variable domain, filled in from reference TRBV5-1 and TRBJ2-7, reads KAGVTQTPRYLIKTRGQQVTLSCSPISGHRSVSWYQQTPGQGLQFLFEYFSETQRNKGNFPGRFSGRQFSNSRSEMNVSTLELGDSALYLCASSLLTSGVHSYEQYFGPGTRLTVT.

The rearrangement links TRBV4-1 to TRBJ1-2, with a possible D match to TRBD1 (5 bases). Trimming stripped 0 bases from V and 4 bases from J, with 21 bases between. The CDR3 length is 18 residues. CDR1 is MGHRA, CDR2 YSYEKL, per germline. The CDR3 protein is CASSQDHGTGGLSYGYTF. The CDR3 DNA is TGCGCCAGCAGCCAAGATCATGGCACCGGGGGACTATCCTATGGCTACACCTTC.

The chain employs TRBV6-5 and TRBJ2-5; TRBD2 aligns across 12 bases. Trimming removed 7 bases from V and 5 bases from J; junction bases left unmatched: 8. The CDR3 is 15 amino acids. Germline lookup yields CDR1 MNHEY and CDR2 SVGAGI. CDR3 DNA sequence: TGTGCCAGCATCACTAGCGGGGGGCGGGCGGAGACCCAGTACTTC. This codes for CASITSGGRAETQYF.

The chain joins TRBV6-2 or TRBV6-3 to TRBJ2-7; D remains ambiguous. Trimming took 2 bases from V and 0 from J, leaving 11 bases between them. This CDR3 has 15 amino acids. Germline lookup yields CDR1 MNHEY and CDR2 SVGEGT. The DNA of the CDR3 is TGTGCCAGCAGTTACGACGCGACATCCTCCTACGAGCAGTACTTC. It specifies CASSYDATSSYEQYF.

This rearrangement joins TRBV21-1 to TRBJ2-7; the table's D call, TRBD2, has no DNA check behind it. TRBV21-1 is deemed a pseudogene. This CDR3 spans 16 amino acids. CDR3: CASSKAAGGSAYEQYV. The CDR3 nucleotides read TGTGCCAGCAGCAAAGCGGCGGGGGGCTCCGCCTACGAGCAGTACGTC.

The chain employs TRBV4-1 and TRBJ2-7, with D uncertain. Trimming removed 0 bases at V and 4 bases at J, with 7 bases between. Germline V lookup: CDR1 MGHRA, CDR2 YSYEKL. CDR3 length: 13 amino acids. The CDR3 DNA follows: TGCGCCAGCAGCCAAGATTCAGGATACGAGCAGTACGTC. Translating it yields CASSQDSGYEQYV.

This chain joins TRBV4-1 and TRBJ2-5; 7 bases agree with TRBD1. The CDR3 runs 15 residues. The germline V gene encodes CDR1 MGHRA and CDR2 YSYEKL. Trimming removed 2 bases from V and 2 bases from J; junction bases left unmatched: 5. CDR3 nucleotide sequence: TGCGCCAGCAGCCAAAGACAGGGCGGGCAAGAGACCCAGTACTTC. It codes for CASSQRQGGQETQYF.